This TCR beta chain appears in the sequencing data of a study of cytomegalovirus exposure and HLA in healthy donors. The CDR3 length is 12 residues. V was trimmed by 4 bases and J by 8 bases, leaving 10 bases between them. Germline V lookup: CDR1 SNHLY, CDR2 FYNNEI. This clone has just one count. The PCR was carried out with 60 Vbeta primers and 13 Jbeta primers. Assay used: immunoSEQ multiplex PCR; TCRdb lists only in-frame clones, some missing. The sample shows roughly 100,000 clones, 78% of them seen only once. This sequence originates from a man aged 25-45 years in good health and CMV-seronegative. The sequencing sample was made of PBMCs. The chain is built from TRBV2 and TRBJ2-3; no firm D call. The CDR3 reads CASSVLEVTQYF. CDR3 nucleotides: TGTGCCAGCAGTGTTTTAGAAGTTACGCAGTATTTT.